The clone carrying this T cell receptor (beta chain) showed up many times. The antigen is not known. The CDR3 has 15 amino acids. V shed 6 bases and J shed 9 bases, with 18 bases lying between them. Looked up from germline, CDR1 is SGHAT and CDR2 is FQNNGV. Constant-region reverse primers amplified full-length variable regions, followed by semi-nested Nested Universal Primer A PCR. TCRdb passed the 5' RACE reads through MiXCR, listing each CDR3 protein once. The sample includes tens of thousands of distinct CDR3 sequences, roughly 28% of them seen just once. Study results and limitations: Whole repertoires were not studied in the larger cohort, only one V-J beta rearrangement. Greatest tumor Treg TCR overlap was with tumor naive CD4+ cells.

Treg sorting used a CD4+CD25+CD127-/low gate. This sequence joins TRBV11-2 and TRBJ1-6, with unresolved D. Material: tumor-infiltrating Tregs sorted from the breast tumor. This clonotype originated in a female donor with breast cancer. The CDR3 region is CASSLTMSMGSPLHF. In DNA form, the CDR3 reads TGTGCCAGCAGTCTCACTATGTCAATGGGTTCACCCCTCCACTTT. The full variable domain, its missing parts supplied by reference TRBV11-2 and TRBJ1-6, is EAGVAQSPRYKIIEKRQSVAFWCNPISGHATLYWYQQILGQGPKLLIQFQNNGVVDDSQLPKDRFSAERLKGVDSTLKIQPAKLEDSAVYLCASSLTMSMGSPLHFGNGTRLTVT.